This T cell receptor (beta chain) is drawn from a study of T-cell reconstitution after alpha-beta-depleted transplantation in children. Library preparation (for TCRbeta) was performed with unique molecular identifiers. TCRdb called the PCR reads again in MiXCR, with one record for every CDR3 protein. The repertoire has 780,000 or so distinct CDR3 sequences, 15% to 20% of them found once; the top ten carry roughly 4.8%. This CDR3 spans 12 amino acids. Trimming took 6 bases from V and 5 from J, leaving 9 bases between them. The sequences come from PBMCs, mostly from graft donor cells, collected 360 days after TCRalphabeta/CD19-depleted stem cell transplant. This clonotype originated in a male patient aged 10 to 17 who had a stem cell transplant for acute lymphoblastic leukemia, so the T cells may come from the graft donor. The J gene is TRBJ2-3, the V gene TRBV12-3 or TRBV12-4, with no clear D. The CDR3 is CASRPSLDTQYF. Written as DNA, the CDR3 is TGTGCCAGCAGACCATCCTTAGATACGCAGTATTTT.